This T cell receptor (beta chain) came from a study of T cell responses to AZD1222 COVID-19 vaccine. Looking at the study overall: Both about-4-week and about-12-week second-dose recipients were combined.

Sequenced by immunoSEQ multiplex PCR; TCRdb stores in-frame clones only, minus some. The sample has 150,000 to 200,000 clones; around 93% are singletons. The germline V gene has CDR1 LNHDA and CDR2 SQIVND (reference sequence). The CDR3 spans 15 residues. V was shortened by 6 bases and J by 1 base, with 14 bases between the two germline ends. To note about this clone: Its cognate antigen is unknown.

Overall study findings and caveats: The donor group comprised mostly white British people and more females; the analysis possibly underestimated clonal diversity. Targeting of unmutated variant regions was reportedly seen in nearly half of spike-specific TCRs.

Sequenced material: peripheral blood, taken on day 0 of AZD1222 vaccination. The chain recombines TRBV19 with TRBJ2-3; D is uncertain. The TCR was taken from an adult in good health. CDR3 loop: CASRPRGRRTDTQYF. In nucleotides, the CDR3 is TGTGCCAGTAGGCCCCGAGGCAGACGCACAGATACGCAGTATTTT.